A selection of T cell receptor beta chains follows, all from one sample in a study of T cells expressing NK-cell markers. TCRdb reprocessed the 5' RACE reads, with one entry per CDR3 protein and no DNA. Its clone listing holds 450,000 to 600,000 distinct CDR3 sequences. Sample: blood T cells: a sorted CD56 or NKG2C T cell subset, CD4+ or CD8+ T cells, or bulk PBMC T cells (not recorded which). Receptors originate from a man aged 18 to 30 in good health. CDR3s include the opening cysteine and the closing phenylalanine or tryptophan.

TRBJ2-1 TRBV7-8 CASSSSGGPHNEQFF
TRBJ2-1 TRBV3-1 CASSPPRAGAKYNEQFF
TRBJ2-7 TRBV2 CASSLPGQGNEQYF
TRBJ2-7 TRBV14 CASSQDVTRYEQYF
TRBJ1-1 TRBV19 CASSPGGLGEAFF
TRBJ2-7 TRBV7-2 CASSFRTAPYEQYF
TRBJ1-5 TRBV20-1 CSAPGGDGNQPQHF
TRBJ1-5 TRBV12-5 CASAFRGTPDQPQHF
TRBJ2-5 TRBV25-1 CASSARDSFLQETQYF
TRBJ1-4 TRBV27 CASSLRRHRLEKLFF
TRBJ2-7 TRBV7-7 CASSTGTSDEQYF
TRBJ2-7 TRBV5-5 CASTHLGGLGAYEQYF
TRBJ2-7 TRBV7-9 CASSAEGRSSYEQYF
TRBJ2-7 TRBV5-1 CASSFPGGNSYEQYF
TRBJ1-3 TRBV7-9 CASTQGRPNSGNTIYF
TRBJ1-1 TRBV7-9 CASSLNRDRLTEAFF
TRBJ1-2 TRBV12-3/TRBV12-4 CASTHPGSTRGYTF
TRBJ1-6 TRBV29-1 CSVRQGNSPLHF
TRBJ2-5 TRBV6-1 CASSDLAGVRETQYF
TRBJ2-1 TRBV4-3 CASSQEFGAYERFF
TRBJ2-5 TRBV5-5 CASSTGTDQETQYF
TRBJ1-4 TRBV20-1 CSATTDSNEKLFF
TRBJ1-6 TRBV20-1 CSARDGGQGSPLHF
TRBJ2-1 TRBV20-1 CSARDKDREQFF
TRBJ2-1 TRBV6-5 CASSYLGQNYNEQFF
TRBJ2-7 TRBV11-1 CASSLVSRTSTGRTYEQYF
TRBJ1-1 TRBV7-7 CASSSDMNTEAFF
TRBJ2-3 TRBV29-1 CSVGGTTDTQYF
TRBJ1-1 TRBV18 CASSPLPGQANTEAFF
TRBJ2-1 TRBV12-3/TRBV12-4 CASKSSGGSRQFF
TRBJ2-2 TRBV7-7 CASSSLGRGSGELFF
TRBJ2-3 TRBV10-3 CAIKKRESIDTQYF
TRBJ2-3 TRBV28 CASSFFGQDTQYF
TRBJ2-7 TRBV20-1 CSARESVTGLYEQYF
TRBJ2-3 TRBV6-5 CASSYSGGTNTQYF
TRBJ2-1 TRBV6-1 CASSRSRLAGASYNEQFF
TRBJ2-2 TRBV9 CASSVRGAANTGELFF
TRBJ1-5 TRBV11-2 CASSLGGRGHNQPQHF
TRBJ2-3 TRBV5-1 CASSLAIAQSTDTQYF
TRBJ2-5 TRBV11-2 CASSEGAGEQETQYF
TRBJ1-6 TRBV5-1 CASSSGQGNSPLHF
TRBJ1-1 TRBV29-1 CSVRRGLGEITEAFF
TRBJ2-7 TRBV4-3 CASSQATGTGGYEQYF
TRBJ2-2 TRBV28 CASTLGGLAGKTGELFF
TRBJ2-3 TRBV2 CASSPKTHTDTQYF
TRBJ1-4 TRBV7-6 CASNPGRGGNEKLFF
TRBJ2-3 TRBV12-3/TRBV12-4 CASSPSEVGDTQYF
TRBJ2-4 TRBV12-3/TRBV12-4 CASSETGENIQYF